A single sample gave rise to the 4 T cell receptor beta chains below, sequenced in a study of response to subunit inactivated influenza vaccine. MiXCR, applied by TCRdb to the RT-PCR reads, yields one record per CDR3 protein. The profile shows about 190,000 distinct CDR3 sequences, 13% to 15% of them singletons. The sample in question was CD8+ T cells sorted from PBMCs, obtained roughly 5 days after vaccination. All receptors derive from a man between 45 and 60 years old who received an inactivated influenza vaccine.

This clonotype was counted only a few times. The chain uses TRBV15 and TRBJ2-1, with TRBD2 identical over 7 bases. The CDR3 runs to 15 residues. Looked up from germline, CDR1 is LNHNV and CDR2 is YYDKDF (reference sequence). Trimming cost V 1 base and J 0 bases; bases outside gene matches: 0. This CDR3 reads CATSRGGSSYNEQFF. For the CDR3, the DNA is TGTGCCACCAGCAGAGGCGGGAGCTCCTACAATGAGCAGTTCTTC. Combining the CDR3 with reference TRBV15 and TRBJ2-1 gives the whole variable domain DAMVIQNPRYQVTQFGKPVTLSCSQTLNHNVMYWYQQKSSQAPKLLFHYYDKDFNNEADTPDNFQSRRPNTSFCFLDIRSPGLGDTAMYLCATSRGGSSYNEQFFGPGTRLTVL.

The table lists this clonotype with a few counts. V and J are TRBV20-1 and TRBJ2-3, with TRBD2 identical over 14 bases. This CDR3 comprises 18 residues. Germline V CDR1 and CDR2: DFQATT, SNEGSKA (reference sequence). Trimming removed 3 bases from V and 2 bases from J; junction bases left unmatched: 10. The CDR3 bases are TGCAGTGCTAGGAGTCGACTAGCGGGGGGGGAACTCACAGATACGCAGTATTTT. It is translated as CSARSRLAGGELTDTQYF.

V and J are TRBV27 and TRBJ2-7; D not certain. Trimming cost V 4 bases and J 7 bases, with 11 bases left between them. From germline, CDR1 is MNHEY and CDR2 SMNVEV (reference sequence). CDR3 length: 12 residues. The CDR3 DNA sequence: TGTGCCAGCAGTTCCCTGACCGAAGAGCAGTACTTC. It specifies CASSSLTEEQYF.

V is TRBV20-1 and J is TRBJ2-3; D gene uncertain. CDR1 and CDR2 (germline): DFQATT, SNEGSKA (reference sequence). V lost 6 bases and J 5 bases, leaving 24 bases between the germline ends. CDR3 length: 16 amino acids. This chain's CDR3 is CSAQIGIGRRVDTQYF. CDR3 DNA sequence: TGCAGTGCACAGATCGGAATTGGACGCCGGGTAGATACGCAGTATTTT.